This T cell receptor beta chain is from a study of blood T cells in healthy people across ages. A second PCR of about 7 to 12 cycles used a sample-barcoded 5' primer and a J-beta primer mix. TCRdb used MiXCR to reprocess the 5' RACE reads, holding one entry per CDR3 protein. Of around 780,000 distinct CDR3 sequences in the sample, under 30% are singletons; the top ten hold around 3%. There are many counts of this clonotype. Its specificity is not known. Findings of the study overall: Older age went with lower TCR beta diversity per million T cells, in a roughly linear way. Samples with more naive T cells showed higher observed beta diversity.

CDR1 MNHEY and CDR2 SVGAGI come from the germline V gene. The V end lost 6 bases, the J end lost 7 bases, and 15 bases lay between the germline ends. This CDR3 contains 13 residues. The same data also contributed to another study, on T cells of mothers and their children. That study reports: Donation came from a few healthy Caucasian mothers together with their six children. The shaping of TCR recombination output by thymic selection is similar in related and unrelated pairs.

The V and J genes are TRBV6-5 and TRBJ1-2; maybe TRBD1 (5 bases). This TCR was recovered from a boy younger than 18 in good health. Sequencing was performed on blood. The CDR3 DNA reads as TGTGCCAGCAGCCCCCTAAGGGGAGGTGGCTACACCTTC. It yields the protein CASSPLRGGGYTF.